The clone carrying this TCR beta chain showed up just once. Its target is not known. These data belong to a study of T cell responses to AZD1222 COVID-19 vaccine. Study details: Pooled together were second doses at about 4 or about 12 weeks.

Trimming took 1 base from V and 3 from J, leaving 6 bases between them. The length of the CDR3 is 13 residues. The germline V gene has CDR1 SGHRS and CDR2 YFSETQ. The study's findings and limits: Clonal diversity may have been underestimated in mostly white British donors. A rise in Spike-specific TCR breadth and depth followed two AZD1222 doses. Baseline serostatus was positive in only six AZD1222 recipients.

TCRdb keeps only in-frame clones here, not all; method: immunoSEQ multiplex PCR. The sample has more than 95,000 clones; around 92% are singletons. The V and J genes are TRBV5-1 and TRBJ2-3; D may be TRBD2 (5 bases). This TCR was sampled from an adult in good health. The input for sequencing was peripheral blood, taken on day 0 of AZD1222 vaccination. CDR3 region: CASSLSGTDTQYF. DNA of the CDR3: TGCGCCAGCAGCTTGTCGGGGACAGATACGCAGTATTTT.